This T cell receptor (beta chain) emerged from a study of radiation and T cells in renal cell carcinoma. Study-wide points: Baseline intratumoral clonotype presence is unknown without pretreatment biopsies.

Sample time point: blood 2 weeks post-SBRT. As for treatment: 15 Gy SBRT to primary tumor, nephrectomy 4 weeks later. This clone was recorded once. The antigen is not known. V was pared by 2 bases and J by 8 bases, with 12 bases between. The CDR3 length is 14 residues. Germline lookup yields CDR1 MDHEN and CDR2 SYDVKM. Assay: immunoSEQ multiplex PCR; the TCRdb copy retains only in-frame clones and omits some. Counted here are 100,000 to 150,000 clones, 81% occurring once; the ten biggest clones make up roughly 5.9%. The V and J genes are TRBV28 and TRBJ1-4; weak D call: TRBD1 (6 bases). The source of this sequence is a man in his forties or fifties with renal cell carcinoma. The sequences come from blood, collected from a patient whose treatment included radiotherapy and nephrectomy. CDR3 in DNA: TGTGCCAGCAGTTTAACAGGGTTAAAGGAAAAACTGTTTTTT. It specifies CASSLTGLKEKLFF.